The 29 T cell receptor beta chains in this list originate from one sample, sequenced in a study of preoperative IRX-2 immunotherapy in early breast cancer. Treatment given: preoperative locoregional IRX-2 cytokine immunotherapy. Sequenced by immunoSEQ multiplex PCR; TCRdb stores in-frame clones only, minus some. The sample includes approximately 100,000 clones, 75% to 90% of them seen just once. The sequenced sample was tumor tissue, obtained after IRX-2 immunotherapy. Receptors were obtained from a human donor with breast cancer.

The V gene is TRBV18, the J gene TRBJ2-2, with D possibly TRBD1 on 6 matching bases. The CDR3 length is 15 residues. Looked up from germline, CDR1 is KGHSH and CDR2 is LQKENI. The ends were cut back, 6 bases at V and 5 bases at J, with 16 bases in the middle. The DNA of the CDR3 is TGTGCCAGCTCCCTCCCGACAGGTTTGACCGGGGAGCTGTTTTTT. Encoded protein: CASSLPTGLTGELFF.

Comments on this clone: The read ends 1 residue early relative to the CDR3; the germline J gene fills the gap. V gene TRBV6-1 combines with J gene TRBJ1-2; perhaps TRBD1 as D (5 bases). CDR1 is MNHNS and CDR2 is SASEGT in the germline V gene. This CDR3 spans 13 amino acids. The V end lost 0 bases, the J end lost 4 bases, and 6 bases lay between the germline ends. CDR3 residues: CASSEATGYGYTF. CDR3 bases read: TGTGCCAGCAGTGAAGCTACAGGCTATGGCTACACC.

The chain is built from TRBV10-1 and TRBJ2-2, with D hard to call. This CDR3 has 12 amino acids. Per the germline V gene, CDR1 is WNHNN and CDR2 is SYGVQD (reference sequence). V shed 4 bases and J shed 4 bases, with 4 bases lying between them. The CDR3, as DNA: TGCGCCAGCAGTGGGGGCACCGGGGAGCTGTTTTTT. Residues: CASSGGTGELFF.

The V call is TRBV28, the J call TRBJ2-1; TRBD2 matches at 14 bases. CDR3 length: 15 residues. Per germline, CDR1 MDHEN and CDR2 SYDVKM. The junction had 4 bases not matched to a gene; V was cut back by 5 bases and J by 7 bases. The DNA of the CDR3 is TGTGCCAGCAGTACCGGGACTAGCGGGAGTAATGAGCAGTTCTTC. This translates into CASSTGTSGSNEQFF. Supplemented by reference TRBV28 and TRBJ2-1, the full variable domain reads DVKVTQSSRYLVKRTGEKVFLECVQDMDHENMFWYRQDPGLGLRLIYFSYDVKMKEKGDIPEGYSVSREKKERFSLILESASTNQTSMYLCASSTGTSGSNEQFFGPGTRLTVL.

J is TRBJ2-7 and V is TRBV7-7; D ambiguous. This CDR3 comprises 14 residues. The germline V gene encodes CDR1 SSHAT and CDR2 FNYEAQ (reference sequence). The V end lost 3 bases, the J end lost 4 bases, and 13 bases lay between the germline ends. The CDR3 is CASSFGPTTYEQYF. In DNA form, the CDR3 reads TGTGCCAGCAGCTTTGGGCCCACGACATACGAGCAGTACTTC.

V and J are TRBV18 and TRBJ1-4, with 7 nucleotides matching TRBD1. Germline-derived CDR1 and CDR2 are KGHSH and LQKENI. This CDR3 has 14 residues. V shed 3 bases and J 8 bases; nucleotides not matched to a gene: 6. CDR3 DNA: TGTGCCAGCTCACCCCCATGGGACAGAGAAAAACTGTTTTTT. Translating gives CASSPPWDREKLFF.

This clone turned up a few times. The gene calls are TRBV6-8 and TRBJ2-7; tentatively, D is TRBD1 or TRBD2 (6 bases each). In germline, CDR1 is MNHGY, CDR2 SAAAGT. The CDR3 is 13 residues long. V dropped 10 bases and J dropped 2 bases, with 15 bases sitting between them. The CDR3 spells CATLRGDTYEQYF. The CDR3 coding sequence is TGTGCCACCCTCCGCGGGGACACCTACGAGCAGTACTTC.

This sequence joins TRBV7-1 and TRBJ2-2; D may be TRBD1 (5 bases). TRBV7-1 falls under the ORF class, with uncertain function. Trimming removed 5 bases from V and 8 bases from J, with 18 bases in between. The length of the CDR3 is 15 residues. CDR3 region: CASSPASGSSGELFF. The CDR3 coding sequence is TGTGCCAGCAGCCCGGCGTCAGGGTCTTCGGGGGAGCTGTTTTTT.

The chain employs TRBV6-8 and TRBJ1-1, with a weak D call TRBD1 (5 bases). CDR3 length: 13 residues. From germline, CDR1 is MNHGY and CDR2 SAAAGT. Trimming removed 4 bases from V and 8 bases from J, with 14 bases in between. Written as DNA, the CDR3 is TGTGCCAGCAGTTCCCCGGGGGTAGGGGAAGCTTTCTTT. This sequence encodes CASSSPGVGEAFF.

The genes are TRBV19 and TRBJ2-3; D call uncertain. With 10 bases removed from V and 0 bases from J, the gap between germline ends came to 8 bases. The germline CDR1 and CDR2 sequences are LNHDA and SQIVND (reference sequence). The CDR3 is made up of 12 amino acids. The CDR3 region has the DNA TGTGCCACTTCCAGGAGCACAGATACGCAGTATTTT. It yields the protein CATSRSTDTQYF.

Notes on this clone: The junction departs from germline at one end; a sequencing error may be responsible. The V gene is TRBV28, the J gene TRBJ1-6, with D tentatively TRBD1 (6 bases). The V gene's germline CDR1 is MDHEN and CDR2 SYDVKM. This CDR3 region has 18 residues. In DNA form, the CDR3 reads TGTGCCAGCAGTTTTAATATTTGGAGGGGGGCTTATAGTTCACCCCTCCACTTT. Translating it yields CASSFNIWRGAYSSPLHF.

This rearrangement joins TRBV5-1 to TRBJ2-7; D gene ambiguous. This CDR3 has 17 residues. V shed 0 bases and J shed 0 bases, with 16 bases lying between them. In germline, CDR1 is SGHRS, CDR2 YFSETQ. The CDR3 DNA follows: TGCGCCAGCAGCTTGGTATCTCGTGGACGGCTCTCCTACGAGCAGTACTTC. This sequence encodes CASSLVSRGRLSYEQYF.

This clone is medium-sized. The chain carries TRBV19 and TRBJ1-3, with D perhaps matching TRBD1 (5 bases). The V gene's germline CDR1 is LNHDA and CDR2 SQIVND (reference sequence). The CDR3 runs 18 residues. Trimming cost V 4 bases and J 0 bases, with 19 bases left between them. CDR3 protein: CASSTRQLAEVSGNTIYF. DNA for the CDR3: TGTGCCAGTAGTACAAGACAGCTCGCGGAAGTCTCTGGAAACACCATATATTTT.

This chain uses TRBV19 with TRBJ2-7; possibly TRBD1 or TRBD2 for D (5 bases each). Germline values: CDR1 LNHDA, CDR2 SQIVND (reference sequence). V was trimmed by 5 bases and J by 7 bases, leaving 18 bases between them. CDR3 length equals 14 residues. Here the CDR3 reads CASSPTGPFVEQYF. The CDR3 bases are TGTGCCAGTAGTCCTACGGGACCGTTTGTGGAGCAGTACTTC.

V and J are TRBV5-1 and TRBJ1-2, with 10 bases aligning to TRBD1. Germline lookup yields CDR1 SGHRS and CDR2 YFSETQ. With 3 bases clipped from V and 5 bases from J, the junction kept 7 bases outside the gene matches. The CDR3 contains 15 residues. The CDR3, as DNA: TGCGCCAGCAGCTGGAGACAGGGGGCTAGTTATGGCTACACCTTC. Translation: CASSWRQGASYGYTF.

The chain combines TRBV19 with TRBJ2-2; possibly TRBD1 or TRBD2 for D (6 bases each). Germline lookup yields CDR1 LNHDA and CDR2 SQIVND (reference sequence). The CDR3 sequence is 15 residues long. V shed 2 bases and J shed 4 bases, with 11 bases lying between them. The CDR3 coding sequence is TGTGCCAGTAGTATACGGGGGCGCAGCACCGGGGAGCTGTTTTTT. Protein product: CASSIRGRSTGELFF.

This clone was detected only once. The chain is built from TRBV10-3 and TRBJ1-5; D remains ambiguous. The CDR3 extends over 14 amino acids. The germline gives CDR1 ENHRY, CDR2 SYGVKD. Trimming removed 10 bases at V and 5 bases at J, with 18 bases between. In DNA form, the CDR3 reads TGTGCCAGCGTTAGAGGAAGTTGGGATCAGCCCCAGCATTTT. The encoded protein is CASVRGSWDQPQHF.

The chain couples TRBV19 to TRBJ2-1, with 8 bases identical to TRBD2. The ends lost 3 bases at V and 7 bases at J; junction bases unmatched: 8. The length of the CDR3 is 15 residues. CDR1 is LNHDA and CDR2 is SQIVND in the germline V gene (reference sequence). DNA of the CDR3: TGTGCCAGTAGTATTGACCGGGGGGGAAGAAATGAGCAGTTCTTC. Amino acid sequence: CASSIDRGGRNEQFF.

This rearrangement joins TRBV19 to TRBJ1-2, with 7 bases identical to TRBD1. Germline assignment: CDR1 LNHDA and CDR2 SQIVND (reference sequence). This CDR3 has 13 residues. V dropped 5 bases and J dropped 7; count of bases not matched to a gene: 7. The CDR3 region has the DNA TGTGCCAGTAGTGCAGAGGACAGGTCTGGCTACACCTTC. It yields the protein CASSAEDRSGYTF.

The chain recombines TRBV1 with TRBJ2-5; the table's D call of TRBD1 was not tested on the DNA. TRBV1 represents a pseudogene. The CDR3 is 16 residues long. The CDR3 bases are TGCGCCAGCAGCCCAACACCCACAGGTTTCCAAGAGACCCAGTACTTC. Its translation is CASSPTPTGFQETQYF.

This clone was counted a few times. This chain links TRBV9 with TRBJ1-5; tentative D call: TRBD1 (5 bases). Trimming left V 3 bases short and J 5 bases short, with 12 bases between. Germline V gives CDR1 SGDLS, CDR2 YYNGEE. CDR3 size: 14 residues. Written as DNA, the CDR3 is TGTGCCAGCAGCGCTTGGGGGTCCGATCAGCCCCAGCATTTT. This encodes CASSAWGSDQPQHF. Drawing the rest from reference TRBV9 and TRBJ1-5, the complete variable domain is DSGVTQTPKHLITATGQRVTLRCSPRSGDLSVYWYQQSLDQGLQFLIQYYNGEERAKGNILERFSAQQFPDLHSELNLSSLELGDSALYFCASSAWGSDQPQHFGDGTRLSIL.

The rearrangement joins TRBV29-1 to TRBJ1-3, with D uncertain. V was shortened by 1 base and J by 4 bases, with 11 bases between the two germline ends. Germline V gene sequence: CDR1 SQVTM, CDR2 ANQGSEA. This CDR3 contains 14 residues. The CDR3 DNA reads TGCAGCGTTGAAGGTTCAGCGACGGGAAACACCATATATTTT. It is translated as CSVEGSATGNTIYF.

The chain is built from TRBV28 and TRBJ2-1; either TRBD1 or TRBD2 may supply D (5 bases each). CDR3 length: 18 residues. V lost 8 bases and J lost 7, with 30 bases in between. The V gene's germline CDR1 is MDHEN and CDR2 SYDVKM. Here the CDR3 reads CASATRDGGSPRRNEQFF. The CDR3 DNA reads TGTGCCAGCGCCACGAGGGACGGCGGCAGCCCTCGCCGAAATGAGCAGTTCTTC.

This clone occurred once. The V and J genes are TRBV19 and TRBJ2-2; 8 positions match TRBD2. V lost 7 bases to trimming and J lost 4 bases; unmatched junction nucleotides: 5. This CDR3 region has 14 residues. Germline values: CDR1 LNHDA, CDR2 SQIVND (reference sequence). CDR3 bases: TGTGCCAGTATCCGGACTAGCAGCACCGGGGAGCTGTTTTTT. It translates to CASIRTSSTGELFF.

This clone occurred once. J is TRBJ2-7 and V is TRBV28, with D hard to call. Germline CDR1 reads MDHEN; CDR2 reads SYDVKM. There are 13 residues in the CDR3. V was trimmed by 5 bases and J by 2 bases, leaving 10 bases between them. The CDR3 bases are TGTGCCAGCAGTGCCAGCCCTACCTACGAGCAGTACTTC. Protein product: CASSASPTYEQYF.

As regards this clone: Distinct nucleotide sequences in the sample also encode this CDR3. The chain joins TRBV18 to TRBJ1-2; tentatively, D is TRBD1 (6 bases). V dropped 3 bases and J dropped 1 base, with 9 bases sitting between them. The CDR3 consists of 14 residues. Germline CDR1 and CDR2: KGHSH and LQKENI. The CDR3 here is CASSPGQGNYGYTF. The CDR3 region has the DNA TGTGCCAGCTCACCGGGACAAGGTAACTATGGCTACACCTTC.

This clone came up a few times. J is TRBJ1-2 and V is TRBV7-6; D is ambiguous. Trimming left V 3 bases short and J 4 bases short, with 12 bases between. In germline, CDR1 is SGHVS, CDR2 FNYEAQ. This CDR3 region has 14 residues. The CDR3 DNA is TGTGCCAGCAGCTTCCTCGCGAACCCCTATGGCTACACCTTC. Translated, it gives CASSFLANPYGYTF.

The rearrangement links TRBV30 to TRBJ2-1, with 11 bases that match TRBD2. V was clipped by 3 bases and J by 0 bases; unmatched bases: 7. The CDR3 contains 17 residues. CDR1 is GTSNPN and CDR2 is SVGIG in the germline V gene (reference sequence). Here the CDR3 DNA reads TGTGCCTGGAGGGGGCTAGCGGGAGGAGACTCCTACAATGAGCAGTTCTTC. This codes for CAWRGLAGGDSYNEQFF.

This clone has only a few counts. The chain carries TRBV11-3 and TRBJ1-2; no reliable D call. The V gene lost 4 bases and the J gene lost 13 bases, with 25 bases spanning the gap. CDR1 is SGHNT, CDR2 YENEEA, per germline. CDR3 length: 15 amino acids. CDR3 loop: CASSSPGENIFVGTF. In nucleotides, the CDR3 is TGTGCCAGCAGCTCACCCGGGGAGAATATCTTCGTGGGCACCTTC.